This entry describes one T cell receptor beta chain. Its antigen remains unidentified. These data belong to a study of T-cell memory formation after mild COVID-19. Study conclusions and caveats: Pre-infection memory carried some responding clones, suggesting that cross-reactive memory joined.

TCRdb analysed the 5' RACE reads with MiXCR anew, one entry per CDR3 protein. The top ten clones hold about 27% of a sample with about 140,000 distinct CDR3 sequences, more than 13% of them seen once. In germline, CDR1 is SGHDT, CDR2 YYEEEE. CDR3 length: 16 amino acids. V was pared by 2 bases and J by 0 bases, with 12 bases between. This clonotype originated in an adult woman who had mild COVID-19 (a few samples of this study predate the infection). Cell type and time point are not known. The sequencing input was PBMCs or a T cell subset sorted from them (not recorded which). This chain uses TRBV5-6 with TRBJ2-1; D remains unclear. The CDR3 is CASSFPPTGSYNEQFF. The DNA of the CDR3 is TGTGCCAGCAGCTTCCCTCCCACCGGCTCCTACAATGAGCAGTTCTTC. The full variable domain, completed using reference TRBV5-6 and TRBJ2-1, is DAGVTQSPTHLIKTRGQQVTLRCSPKSGHDTVSWYQQALGQGPQFIFQYYEEEERQRGNFPDRFSGHQFPNYSSELNVNALLLGDSALYLCASSFPPTGSYNEQFFGPGTRLTVL.